This passage covers 8 T cell receptor beta chains from one sample sequenced in a study of beta chain features in type 1 diabetes. Expressed TCRB transcripts were sequenced because the isolated RNA had all been reverse transcribed beforehand. Profiled with immunoSEQ multiplex PCR; TCRdb holds only in-frame clones, not every one. The data contain 300,000 to 450,000 clones, 10% to 15% of them singletons. Sequenced material: naive CD4+ T cells from blood. Source of these receptors: a young man in good health.

This clone appeared a few times. Written as DNA, the CDR3 is TGCAGCGTTGAAACTAGCGGGAGGCCATCTTCCTACAATGAGCAGTTCTTC. Translated: CSVETSGRPSSYNEQFF. The V call is TRBV29-1, the J call TRBJ2-1, with 12 positions matching TRBD2. CDR1 is SQVTM and CDR2 is ANQGSEA in the germline V gene. The CDR3 covers 17 residues. With V trimmed by 2 bases and J by 1 base, 6 bases remained unmatched.

The V gene is TRBV5-1, the J gene TRBJ2-7; the match to TRBD1 covers 7 bases. This CDR3 is built from 16 residues. V lost 4 bases to trimming and J lost 4 bases; unmatched junction nucleotides: 14. CDR1 is SGHRS, CDR2 YFSETQ, per germline. The CDR3 spells CASSPQNPDRKYEQYF. The CDR3 DNA reads TGCGCCAGCAGCCCTCAGAATCCGGACAGGAAATACGAGCAGTACTTC.

The chain has TRBV2 and TRBJ1-1; no clear D gene. CDR1 is SNHLY, CDR2 FYNNEI, per germline. Between the trimmed V and J ends, which lost 5 bases and 1 base, there was a span of 11 bases. The CDR3 totals 14 residues. The CDR3 DNA reads as TGTGCCAGCAGTTCATCCAGGAAGAACACTGAAGCTTTCTTT. Translated: CASSSSRKNTEAFF. Drawing the rest from reference TRBV2 and TRBJ1-1, the complete variable domain is EPEVTQTPSHQVTQMGQEVILRCVPISNHLYFYWYRQILGQKVEFLVSFYNNEISEKSEIFDDQFSVERPDGSNFTLKIRSTKLEDSAMYFCASSSSRKNTEAFFGQGTRLTVV.

Comments on this clone: An end of the junction does not agree with germline; a read error may underlie this. The chain joins TRBV27 to TRBJ2-1; TRBD2 matches at 7 bases. Germline V CDR1 and CDR2: MNHEY, SMNVEV (reference sequence). This CDR3 has 17 amino acids. The DNA of the CDR3 is TGTGCCAGCAGTTTAGGAGTTTGGCGGGAGTCCTCCAATGAGCAGTTCTTC. Translating gives CASSLGVWRESSNEQFF.

The rearrangement joins TRBV2 to TRBJ1-2; D not resolved. Trimming cost V 7 bases and J 3 bases, with 12 bases left between them. Germline CDR1 SNHLY, CDR2 FYNNEI. CDR3 length: 13 amino acids. The CDR3 DNA reads as TGTGCCAGCATTCTTGAGCACCACTATGGCTACACCTTC. It is translated as CASILEHHYGYTF.

The V gene is TRBV7-2, the J gene TRBJ1-1; 9 nucleotides align to TRBD1. V was pared by 7 bases and J by 0 bases, with 6 bases of the junction left unmatched. The CDR3 has 15 residues. Looked up from germline, CDR1 is SGHTA and CDR2 is FQGNSA. The CDR3 loop reads CASILTGGMNTEAFF. The CDR3 DNA is TGTGCCAGCATCCTGACAGGGGGAATGAACACTGAAGCTTTCTTT. Complete variable domain (other parts from reference TRBV7-2 and TRBJ1-1): GAGVSQSPSNKVTEKGKDVELRCDPISGHTALYWYRQSLGQGLEFLIYFQGNSAPDKSGLPSDRFSAERTGGSVSTLTIQRTQQEDSAVYLCASILTGGMNTEAFFGQGTRLTVV.

This rearrangement joins TRBV28 to TRBJ2-4; weak D call: TRBD1 (6 bases). With 2 bases removed from V and 5 bases from J, the gap between germline ends came to 16 bases. Germline V gene lookup returns CDR1 MDHEN and CDR2 SYDVKM. The CDR3 sequence is 16 residues long. The CDR3 DNA follows: TGTGCCAGCAGTTTAACCCACCGAGGGGGTCAAAACATTCAGTACTTC. Translation: CASSLTHRGGQNIQYF.

The chain recombines TRBV7-8 with TRBJ1-2; D is undetermined. Germline assignment: CDR1 SGHVS and CDR2 FQNEAQ. CDR3 length equals 17 residues. V dropped 7 bases and J dropped 1 base, with 22 bases sitting between them. As DNA, the CDR3 is TGTGCCAGCACCCAAGGGAGAGATCCGGGTGTTAACTATGGCTACACCTTC. Its translation is CASTQGRDPGVNYGYTF. The complete variable domain, with remaining parts taken from reference TRBV7-8 and TRBJ1-2, reads GAGVSQSPRYKVAKRGQDVALRCDPISGHVSLFWYQQALGQGPEFLTYFQNEAQLDKSGLPSDRFFAERPEGSVSTLKIQRTQQEDSAVYLCASTQGRDPGVNYGYTFGSGTRLTVV.